This paragraph reports one T cell receptor beta chain. No cognate antigen has been identified for it. Per-base quality was not reported, and no clone a single base away is much larger than it. The entry originates in a study of blood T cell repertoires in COVID-19 (TCRdb year 2020). About the study as a whole: Collaborator samples came from the United States, Italy and Spain and covered acute and convalescent phases of COVID-19. The prospective study material was composed of cDNA or gDNA derived from T cells, B-cell-depleted T cells, or PBMCs. Where HLA class I and class II types were available, the types were taken from metadata supplied by the sample provider, not from assay-based typing. The samples were drawn from the first 160 participants of the ongoing ImmuneRACE study and from 1,254 subjects provided by 6 global collaborators. The repertoires were released in a freely available public database intended as a resource for research on the immune response to SARS-CoV-2. Subjects who had been exposed to COVID-19, were actively infected with it, or had recovered from it provided the deeply sampled blood TCRbeta repertoires that made up the dataset. Sample metadata almost always included a de-identified subject ID, COVID-19 status, age in years and sex. What the research found in general, with its limitations: How much clinical and demographic metadata was included differed by source and by participant, and the metadata was provided uncurated.

Another Seattle source contributed samples from volunteer blood donors who had recovered from COVID-19. Each collaborating institution followed its own protocols to collect whole blood in K2EDTA tubes. Collaborator samples were shipped for TCRbeta analysis as frozen whole blood, isolated PBMCs, or DNA extracted from either sample type. The CDR3 runs 17 amino acids, cysteine and phenylalanine included. Only the CDR3 DNA stays, 51 bases, in frame from base 1. The germline V gene (reference sequence) gives CDR1 as MNHEY and CDR2 as SMNVEV. V was cut back by 5 bases and J by 7 bases, leaving a gap of 23 bases between them. TCRbeta CDR3 regions were amplified from genomic DNA by means of the immunoSEQ Assay, a bias-controlled multiplex PCR. The authors processed their data as follows. Within the assay, amplification of reference gene primers was used to estimate how many nucleated cells each sample contained. Sequence reads were collapsed and filtered to measure the absolute abundance of every unique TCRbeta CDR3 rearrangement. For each sample, productive Simpson clonality was calculated by taking the square root of Simpson's diversity index across productive rearrangements. In its TCRdb copy, this immuneACCESS table keeps in-frame sequences only and misses some clones. Where compared with another copy, unresolved V genes explain less than half of these, and the others have no known cause. V and J calls and clone size are copied from that table; D and trimming were computed from the DNA. The sample has a few hundred thousand clones on record, more than 65% of them singletons. The ten largest make up about 2.1% of the sample.

The sequence came from a man aged 35-49 years who had recovered from COVID-19. Sequencing was carried out using peripheral blood. The rearranged chain carries TRBV27 and TRBJ2-2; the best D guess is TRBD1, with 6 bases matching. The bases read TGTGCCAGCAGTACAATCCCCGGGACAAGGACGGGCGGGGAGCTGTTTTTT. This translates into CASSTIPGTRTGGELFF.